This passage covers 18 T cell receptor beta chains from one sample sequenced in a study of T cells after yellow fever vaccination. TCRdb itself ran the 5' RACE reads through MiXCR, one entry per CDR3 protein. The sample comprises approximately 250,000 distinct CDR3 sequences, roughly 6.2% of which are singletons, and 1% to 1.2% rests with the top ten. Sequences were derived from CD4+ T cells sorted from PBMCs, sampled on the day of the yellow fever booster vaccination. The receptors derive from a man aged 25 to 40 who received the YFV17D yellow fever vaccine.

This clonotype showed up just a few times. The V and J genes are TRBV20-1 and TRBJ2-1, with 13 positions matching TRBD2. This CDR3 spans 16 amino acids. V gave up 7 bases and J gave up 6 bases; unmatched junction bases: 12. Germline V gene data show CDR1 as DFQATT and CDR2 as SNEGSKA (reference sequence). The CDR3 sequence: CSVSGLAGHRGNEQFF. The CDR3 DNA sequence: TGCAGTGTTTCGGGACTAGCGGGACATCGTGGCAATGAGCAGTTCTTC.

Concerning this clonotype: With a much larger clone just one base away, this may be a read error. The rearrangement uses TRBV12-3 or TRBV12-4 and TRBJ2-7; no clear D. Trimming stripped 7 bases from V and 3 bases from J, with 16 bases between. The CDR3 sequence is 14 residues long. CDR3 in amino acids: CASTVDQTHYEQYF. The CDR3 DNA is TGTGCCAGCACCGTCGACCAAACCCACTACGAGCAGTACTTC.

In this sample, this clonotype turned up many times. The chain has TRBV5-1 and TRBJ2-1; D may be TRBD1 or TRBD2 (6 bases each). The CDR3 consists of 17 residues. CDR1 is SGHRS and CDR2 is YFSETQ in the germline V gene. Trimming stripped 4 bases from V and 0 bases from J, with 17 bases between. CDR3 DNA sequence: TGCGCCAGCAGCGATTTGGGGGCCGGGGGCTCCTACAATGAGCAGTTCTTC. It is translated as CASSDLGAGGSYNEQFF.

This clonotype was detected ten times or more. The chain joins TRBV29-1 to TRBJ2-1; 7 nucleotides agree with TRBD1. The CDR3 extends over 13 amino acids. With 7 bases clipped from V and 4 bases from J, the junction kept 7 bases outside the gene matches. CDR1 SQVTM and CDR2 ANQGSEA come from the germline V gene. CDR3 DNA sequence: TGCAGCGGACAGGGTCTAGGATACAATGAGCAGTTCTTC. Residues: CSGQGLGYNEQFF.

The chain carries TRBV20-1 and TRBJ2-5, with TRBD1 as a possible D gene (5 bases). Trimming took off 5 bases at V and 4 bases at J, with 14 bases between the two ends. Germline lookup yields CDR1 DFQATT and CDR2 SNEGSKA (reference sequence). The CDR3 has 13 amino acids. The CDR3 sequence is CSASNPQGETQYF. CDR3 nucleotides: TGCAGTGCTTCCAACCCCCAGGGAGAGACCCAGTACTTC.

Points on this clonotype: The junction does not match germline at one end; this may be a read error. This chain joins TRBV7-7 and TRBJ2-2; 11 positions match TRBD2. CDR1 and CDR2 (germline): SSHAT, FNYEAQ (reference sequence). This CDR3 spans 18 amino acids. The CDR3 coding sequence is TGTGCTAGCAGCCCCCAGATTACTAGCGGGAGACTGCCCGGGGAGCTGTTTTTT. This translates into CASSPQITSGRLPGELFF.

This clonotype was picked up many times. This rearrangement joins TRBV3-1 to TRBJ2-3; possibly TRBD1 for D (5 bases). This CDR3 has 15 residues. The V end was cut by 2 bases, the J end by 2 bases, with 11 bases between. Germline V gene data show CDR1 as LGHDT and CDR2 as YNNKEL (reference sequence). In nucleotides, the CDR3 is TGTGCCAGCAGCCAATGGAGACAGCACACAGATACGCAGTATTTT. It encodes CASSQWRQHTDTQYF.

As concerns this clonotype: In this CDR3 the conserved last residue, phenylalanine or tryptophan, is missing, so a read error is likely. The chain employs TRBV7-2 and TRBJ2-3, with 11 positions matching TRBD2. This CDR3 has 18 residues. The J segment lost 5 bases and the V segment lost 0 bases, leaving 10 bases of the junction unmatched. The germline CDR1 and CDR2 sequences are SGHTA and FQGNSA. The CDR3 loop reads CASSLAPLAGGPGDTQYY. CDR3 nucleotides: TGTGCCAGCAGCTTAGCCCCCCTAGCGGGAGGACCCGGAGATACGCAGTATTAT.

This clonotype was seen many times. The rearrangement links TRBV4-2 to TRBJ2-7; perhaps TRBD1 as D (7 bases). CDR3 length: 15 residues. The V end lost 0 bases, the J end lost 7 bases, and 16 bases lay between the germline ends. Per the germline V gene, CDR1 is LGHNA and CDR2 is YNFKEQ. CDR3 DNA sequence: TGTGCCAGCAGCCAAGAAATTCAGGGGGGTTGGGAGCAGTACTTC. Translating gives CASSQEIQGGWEQYF.

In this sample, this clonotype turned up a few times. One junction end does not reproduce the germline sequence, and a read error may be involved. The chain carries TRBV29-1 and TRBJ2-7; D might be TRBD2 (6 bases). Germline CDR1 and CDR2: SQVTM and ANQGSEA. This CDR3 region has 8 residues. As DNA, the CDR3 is TGCAGCGTTGGGGACGGGGGCTTC. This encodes CSVGDGGF.

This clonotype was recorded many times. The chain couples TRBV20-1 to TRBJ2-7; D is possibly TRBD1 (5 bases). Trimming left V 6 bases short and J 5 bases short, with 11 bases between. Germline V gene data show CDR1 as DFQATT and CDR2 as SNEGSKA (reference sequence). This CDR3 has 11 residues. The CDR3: CSAAAGHEQYF. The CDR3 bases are TGCAGTGCCGCCGCAGGGCACGAGCAGTACTTC.

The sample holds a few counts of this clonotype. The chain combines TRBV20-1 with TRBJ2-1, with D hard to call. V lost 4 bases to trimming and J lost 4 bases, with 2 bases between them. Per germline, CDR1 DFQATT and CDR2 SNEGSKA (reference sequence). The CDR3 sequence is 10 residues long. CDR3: CSAKYNEQFF. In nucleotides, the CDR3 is TGCAGTGCTAAATACAATGAGCAGTTCTTC.

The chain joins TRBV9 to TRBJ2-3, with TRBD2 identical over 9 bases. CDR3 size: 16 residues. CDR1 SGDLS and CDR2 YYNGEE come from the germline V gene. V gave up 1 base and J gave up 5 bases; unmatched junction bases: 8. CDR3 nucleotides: TGTGCCAGCAGCGTACTCGCGGGAGGGGTGGGAGATACGCAGTATTTT. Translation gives CASSVLAGGVGDTQYF.

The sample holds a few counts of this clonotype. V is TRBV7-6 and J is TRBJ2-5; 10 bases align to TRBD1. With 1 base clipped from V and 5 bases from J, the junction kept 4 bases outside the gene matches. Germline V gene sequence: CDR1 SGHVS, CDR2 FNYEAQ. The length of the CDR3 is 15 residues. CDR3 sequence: CASSLGTGGLETQYF. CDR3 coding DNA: TGTGCCAGCAGCTTAGGGACAGGGGGACTGGAGACCCAGTACTTC. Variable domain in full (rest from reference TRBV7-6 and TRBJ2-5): GAGVSQSPRYKVTKRGQDVALRCDPISGHVSLYWYRQALGQGPEFLTYFNYEAQQDKSGLPNDRFSAERPEGSISTLTIQRTEQRDSAMYRCASSLGTGGLETQYFGPGTRLLVL.

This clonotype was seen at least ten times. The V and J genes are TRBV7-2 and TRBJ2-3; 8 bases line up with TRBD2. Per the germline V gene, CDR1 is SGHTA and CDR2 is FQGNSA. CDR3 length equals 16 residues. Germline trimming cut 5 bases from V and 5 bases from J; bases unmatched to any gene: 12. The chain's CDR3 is CASSPGRAGGGDTQYF. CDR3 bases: TGTGCCAGCAGCCCGGGGCGGGCGGGAGGAGGAGATACGCAGTATTTT.

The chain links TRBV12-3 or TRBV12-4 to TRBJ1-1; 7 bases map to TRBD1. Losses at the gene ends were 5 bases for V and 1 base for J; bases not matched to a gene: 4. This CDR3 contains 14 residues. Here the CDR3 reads CASSKTGTNTEAFF. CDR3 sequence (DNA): TGTGCCAGCAGTAAGACAGGGACGAACACTGAAGCTTTCTTT.

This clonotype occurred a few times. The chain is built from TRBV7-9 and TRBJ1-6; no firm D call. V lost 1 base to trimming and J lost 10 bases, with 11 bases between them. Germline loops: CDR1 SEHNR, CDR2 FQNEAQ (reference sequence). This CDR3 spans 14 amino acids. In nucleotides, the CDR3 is TGTGCCAGCAGCTTAGTGGGTTCGGAATCACCCCTCCACTTT. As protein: CASSLVGSESPLHF.

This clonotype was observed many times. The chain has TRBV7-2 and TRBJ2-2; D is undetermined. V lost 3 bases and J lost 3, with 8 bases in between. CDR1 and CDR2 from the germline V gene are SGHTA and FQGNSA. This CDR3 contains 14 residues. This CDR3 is CASSFRPDTGELFF. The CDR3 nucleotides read TGTGCCAGCAGCTTCCGACCGGACACCGGGGAGCTGTTTTTT. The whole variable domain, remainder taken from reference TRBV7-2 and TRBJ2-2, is GAGVSQSPSNKVTEKGKDVELRCDPISGHTALYWYRQSLGQGLEFLIYFQGNSAPDKSGLPSDRFSAERTGGSVSTLTIQRTQQEDSAVYLCASSFRPDTGELFFGEGSRLTVL.